This T cell receptor beta chain came from a study of post-analysis software for immune sequencing data. Study details: Clinical courses comprised relapsing-remitting, secondary progressive and progressive-relapsing multiple sclerosis.

Per the germline V gene, CDR1 is LGHDT and CDR2 is YNNKEL (reference sequence). The CDR3 covers 13 residues. Between the trimmed V and J ends, which lost 2 bases and 4 bases, there was a span of 6 bases. Researchers reported that TCR beta cDNA libraries carried unique molecular identifiers. Starting from approximately 1 to 10 million T cells, the study yielded 460,000 or so cDNA molecules. TCRdb recomputed calls from the PCR reads with MiXCR, one row per CDR3 protein. Counted here are more than 500,000 distinct CDR3 sequences, around 34% occurring once; the ten biggest clones make up roughly 6%. About this clonotype itself: The antigen is unknown.

General observations from the study: Normalized Chao1 diversity was significantly lower in multiple sclerosis patients than in controls. Five or six TRBV segments (TRBV5-6, TRBV5-1 and TRBV20-1 among them) occurred more frequently in patients than in controls.

This receptor was taken from a girl younger than 18 with multiple sclerosis. Material: blood. V is TRBV3-1 and J is TRBJ1-5, with no clear D. The CDR3 DNA follows: TGTGCCAGCAGCCAACAGATAAATCAGCCCCAGCATTTT. Its protein is CASSQQINQPQHF.